What follows are 28 T cell receptor beta chains derived from one specimen sequenced in a study of post-analysis software for immune sequencing data. cDNA libraries for TCR beta contained unique molecular identifiers. MiXCR, run by TCRdb on the PCR reads, gives a single entry per CDR3 protein. Of roughly 600,000 distinct CDR3 sequences listed, about 40% are singletons. No antigen has been identified for these receptors. Findings of the study overall: TRBV segments more frequent in patients than in controls numbered several and included TRBV5-6, TRBV5-1 and TRBV20-1.

The sequenced sample was blood. Every receptor here comes from a girl aged 10 to 17 with multiple sclerosis.

The rearrangement links TRBV7-2 to TRBJ1-1; 7 nucleotides match TRBD1. The V gene's germline CDR1 is SGHTA and CDR2 FQGNSA. J gave up 4 bases and V 1 base, and 6 bases lay outside the gene matches. The CDR3 extends over 15 amino acids. The CDR3 DNA reads as TGTGCCAGCAGCTTAGGTGGTAGGGGGCCCACTGAAGCTTTCTTT. Its translation: CASSLGGRGPTEAFF.

This rearrangement joins TRBV11-2 to TRBJ2-7; 7 bases match TRBD2. Germline-derived CDR1 and CDR2 are SGHAT and FQNNGV. The CDR3 has 16 residues. The V and J ends lost 1 base and 3 bases, in that order; junction bases with no gene match: 9. CDR3 sequence (DNA): TGTGCCAGCAGCTTAGGTATGCGGGAGAAAGGCTACGAGCAGTACTTC. Amino acid sequence: CASSLGMREKGYEQYF. Looking up the rest from reference TRBV11-2 and TRBJ2-7 gives the full variable domain: EAGVAQSPRYKIIEKRQSVAFWCNPISGHATLYWYQQILGQGPKLLIQFQNNGVVDDSQLPKDRFSAERLKGVDSTLKIQPAKLEDSAVYLCASSLGMREKGYEQYFGPGTRLTVT.

This clonotype showed up just a few times. The chain carries TRBV29-1 and TRBJ2-1, with D possibly TRBD1 on 5 matching bases. Trimming shortened V by 2 bases and J by 8 bases, and 13 bases separated the two germline ends. The CDR3 sequence is 13 residues long. Germline V gene data show CDR1 as SQVTM and CDR2 as ANQGSEA. CDR3 protein: CSVEQGVNDEQFF. The CDR3 nucleotides read TGCAGCGTTGAACAGGGCGTCAACGATGAGCAGTTCTTC.

This clonotype was counted a few times. V usage is TRBV5-6 and J usage is TRBJ2-5; unclear D gene. The V end was cut by 5 bases, the J end by 13 bases, with 15 bases between. There are 11 residues in the CDR3. CDR1 and CDR2 (germline): SGHDT, YYEEEE. The CDR3 nucleotides read TGTGCCAGCAGATTCTCGGGCCCTCTGTACTTC. It yields the protein CASRFSGPLYF.

This clonotype was detected only a few times. The junction shows a germline mismatch at one end, possibly a read error. The chain uses TRBV5-6 and TRBJ1-2; possibly TRBD1 for D (5 bases). The germline gives CDR1 SGHDT, CDR2 YYEEEE. The CDR3 has 15 amino acids. CDR3 DNA: TGTGCCAGCAGCTTCCGGGACGGCACTAACTATGGCTGCACCTTC. The encoded protein is CASSFRDGTNYGCTF.

The chain joins TRBV4-1 to TRBJ1-2; the match to TRBD1 covers 7 bases. V shed 2 bases, J shed 2 bases, and the junction held 2 bases outside the gene matches. The CDR3 spans 14 residues. In germline, CDR1 is MGHRA, CDR2 YSYEKL. The CDR3: CASSQTTGNYGYTF. CDR3 in DNA: TGCGCCAGCAGCCAAACGACAGGGAACTATGGCTACACCTTC.

In regard to this clonotype: At one of its ends the junction is not consistent with the germline gene, which may arise from a read error. The V and J genes are TRBV28 and TRBJ1-4; D call uncertain. The CDR3 covers 12 residues. Germline values: CDR1 MDHEN, CDR2 SYDVKM. The CDR3 reads CAGRPANEKLFF. The CDR3 nucleotides are TGTGCCGGCAGGCCAGCTAATGAAAAACTGTTTTTT.

This clonotype was counted only a few times. The chain joins TRBV29-1 to TRBJ2-3; TRBD2 might be the D (7 bases). The CDR3 is 14 residues long. The germline V gene has CDR1 SQVTM and CDR2 ANQGSEA. V gave up 6 bases and J gave up 3 bases, with 16 bases separating them. In nucleotides, the CDR3 is TGCAGCGTCGCCACCAGCGGGACAACAGATACGCAGTATTTT. This sequence encodes CSVATSGTTDTQYF.

This clonotype was recorded a few times. An end of the junction does not agree with germline; a read error may underlie this. This rearrangement joins TRBV3-1 to TRBJ2-5; 9 bases are a match to TRBD2. CDR3 size: 16 residues. Per germline, CDR1 LGHDT and CDR2 YNNKEL (reference sequence). CDR3 nucleotide sequence: TGTGCTAGCAGCCGACCGAATAGCGGGAGCGGCGAGACCCAGTACTTC. Translating it yields CASSRPNSGSGETQYF.

The rearrangement joins TRBV7-9 to TRBJ1-2; tentatively, D is TRBD1 (5 bases). V lost 5 bases, J lost 4 bases, and 17 bases lay in between. The CDR3 loop spans 15 amino acids. Germline-derived CDR1 and CDR2 are SEHNR and FQNEAQ (reference sequence). CDR3 coding DNA: TGTGCCAGCAGCCTTGACAGTTCGGGTACCTATGGCTACACCTTC. This codes for CASSLDSSGTYGYTF.

The chain employs TRBV5-1 and TRBJ2-1; maybe TRBD2 (5 bases). Germline CDR1 reads SGHRS; CDR2 reads YFSETQ. The CDR3 spans 14 residues. V was cut by 4 bases and J by 5 bases, with 13 bases left in between. CDR3 residues: CASSVSGLNNEQFF. CDR3 nucleotides: TGCGCCAGCAGCGTCAGCGGCCTAAACAATGAGCAGTTCTTC.

This clonotype is a singleton in its sample. V and J are TRBV12-3 or TRBV12-4 and TRBJ1-5; D not certain. Between the trimmed V and J ends, which lost 6 bases and 7 bases, there was a span of 13 bases. This CDR3 comprises 13 residues. As DNA, the CDR3 is TGTGCCAGCAGCCCGGCCCTGGGACAGCCCCAGCATTTT. It specifies CASSPALGQPQHF.

The chain has TRBV6-2 or TRBV6-3 and TRBJ2-7; 8 bases map to TRBD2. The germline V gene encodes CDR1 MNHEY and CDR2 SVGEGT. The CDR3 sequence is 16 residues long. With V trimmed by 0 bases and J by 3 bases, 7 bases remained unmatched. The CDR3 nucleotides are TGTGCCAGCAGTTACTCCACCCAGCGGGAGTTCTACGAGCAGTACTTC. Protein sequence: CASSYSTQREFYEQYF.

The genes are TRBV7-3 and TRBJ2-3; TRBD1 agrees at 10 bases. J gave up 5 bases and V 5 bases, and 7 bases lay outside the gene matches. This CDR3 region has 15 residues. The germline V gene encodes CDR1 SGHTA and CDR2 FQGTGA. The CDR3 region is CASSPRQGAIDTQYF. The DNA for the CDR3 is TGTGCCAGCAGCCCACGACAGGGGGCCATAGATACGCAGTATTTT.

This chain links TRBV3-1 with TRBJ2-7; 11 nucleotides agree with TRBD1. This CDR3 contains 16 residues. CDR1 is LGHDT, CDR2 YNNKEL, per germline (reference sequence). V lost 1 base and J lost 6; bases outside the gene matches: 8. CDR3 bases: TGTGCCAGCAGCCAAGGTCGACCAGGGACAGGGGGCGAGCAGTACTTC. The encoded protein is CASSQGRPGTGGEQYF.

In its sample, this clonotype was seen a few times. The gene calls are TRBV6-5 and TRBJ2-5; D is uncertain. CDR1 is MNHEY, CDR2 SVGAGI, per germline. Trimming stripped 6 bases from V and 7 bases from J, with 18 bases between. The length of the CDR3 is 14 residues. The CDR3 DNA sequence: TGTGCCAGCAGACTCACAAGGCTGATGGGGACCCAGTACTTC. It codes for CASRLTRLMGTQYF.

The chain uses TRBV5-1 and TRBJ2-5, with D perhaps TRBD1 (5 bases). The J call could be wrong; TRBJ2-4 is a better fit for the DNA end. The CDR3 sequence is 13 residues long. In germline, CDR1 is SGHRS, CDR2 YFSETQ. CDR3 coding DNA: TGCGCCAGCAGCCCGGACAATGGGAACATTCAGTACTTC. Translation: CASSPDNGNIQYF.

The rearrangement uses TRBV3-1 and TRBJ1-2; D gene uncertain. The CDR3 is 13 amino acids. Deletions cut 0 bases from V and 7 bases from J, with 9 bases between. Germline V lookup: CDR1 LGHDT, CDR2 YNNKEL (reference sequence). CDR3: CASSQEATRGYTF. Here the CDR3 DNA reads TGTGCCAGCAGCCAAGAGGCGACGCGTGGCTACACCTTC.

This clonotype showed up just once. The chain couples TRBV24-1 to TRBJ2-1; 10 nucleotides agree with TRBD2. J was trimmed by 7 bases and V by 9 bases; bases with no gene match: 8. Germline V gives CDR1 KGHDR, CDR2 SFDVKD. The CDR3 covers 14 residues. CDR3 protein: CATATSGKGNEQFF. The CDR3, as DNA: TGTGCCACCGCAACTAGCGGGAAGGGGAATGAGCAGTTCTTC.

This clonotype was seen more than once but under ten times. The rearrangement uses TRBV6-4 and TRBJ1-2; TRBD1 might be the D (5 bases). V lost 3 bases, J lost 2 bases, and 7 bases lay in between. The CDR3 loop spans 13 amino acids. Germline assignment: CDR1 MRHNA and CDR2 SNTAGT. In DNA form, the CDR3 reads TGTGCCAGCAGTGATGGGGACAACTATGGCTACACCTTC. This codes for CASSDGDNYGYTF.

The chain is built from TRBV29-1 and TRBJ2-1; 7 bases fit TRBD1. The germline gives CDR1 SQVTM, CDR2 ANQGSEA. The CDR3 sequence is 14 residues long. The V segment lost 7 bases and the J segment 3 bases; nucleotides outside the gene matches: 9. In nucleotides, the CDR3 is TGCAGCGCTCAGACCGGGACAGACTACAATGAGCAGTTCTTC. Amino acids: CSAQTGTDYNEQFF.

This clonotype was seen a handful of times. The rearrangement links TRBV5-1 to TRBJ2-1; D is unclear. From germline, CDR1 is SGHRS and CDR2 YFSETQ. V was shortened by 1 base and J by 6 bases, with 14 bases between the two germline ends. The CDR3 has 15 residues. This CDR3 is CASSLIATSRNEQFF. The CDR3 region has the DNA TGCGCCAGCAGCTTGATAGCTACCTCACGCAATGAGCAGTTCTTC.

This rearrangement joins TRBV20-1 to TRBJ1-6, with D possibly TRBD1 on 6 matching bases. This CDR3 is built from 13 residues. V was cut by 4 bases and J by 15 bases, with 19 bases left in between. Germline assignment: CDR1 DFQATT and CDR2 SNEGSKA (reference sequence). As DNA, the CDR3 is TGCAGTGCTAAAGGACAGATTCAATCGCTCCTCCACTTT. This sequence encodes CSAKGQIQSLLHF.

The chain combines TRBV28 with TRBJ2-1, with D maybe TRBD2 (6 bases). Germline values: CDR1 MDHEN, CDR2 SYDVKM. Trimming removed 4 bases at V and 9 bases at J, with 16 bases between. The CDR3 runs to 14 residues. CDR3 in amino acids: CASSSGIGSGEQFF. In DNA, the CDR3 is TGTGCCAGCAGTTCCGGGATCGGGAGTGGTGAGCAGTTCTTC.

The chain combines TRBV5-5 with TRBJ1-2, with 9 positions matching TRBD1. CDR1 and CDR2 from the germline V gene are SGHKS and YYEKEE (reference sequence). V gave up 4 bases and J gave up 8 bases; unmatched junction bases: 6. The CDR3 totals 13 residues. The CDR3 reads CASSPDRGWGYTF. The CDR3 region has the DNA TGTGCCAGCAGCCCGGACAGGGGATGGGGCTACACCTTC.

The J gene is TRBJ2-1, the V gene TRBV5-1; D assignment may be TRBD1 or TRBD2 (5 bases each). The CDR3 length is 14 residues. V lost 4 bases and J lost 5, with 13 bases in between. Germline V gives CDR1 SGHRS, CDR2 YFSETQ. DNA for the CDR3: TGCGCCAGCAGCCCCCCGGGACGGAACAATGAGCAGTTCTTC. This encodes CASSPPGRNNEQFF.

The rearrangement uses TRBV5-1 and TRBJ1-1; TRBD1 aligns across 8 bases. V lost 3 bases and J lost 6; bases outside the gene matches: 7. Germline V CDR1 and CDR2: SGHRS, YFSETQ. The CDR3 length is 14 residues. The CDR3 DNA sequence: TGCGCCAGCAGCTCCCTCCTACAGGGGGCTGAAGCTTTCTTT. Translated: CASSSLLQGAEAFF.

This CDR3 is CASSLDTEPRFF. The DNA for the CDR3 is TGTGCCAGCAGCTTAGATACAGAGCCTCGGTTCTTC. The J gene is TRBJ2-1, the V gene TRBV7-9; no clear D. Per germline, CDR1 SEHNR and CDR2 FQNEAQ (reference sequence). This CDR3 spans 12 amino acids. V lost 1 base to trimming and J lost 15 bases, with 13 bases between them.